The 24 T cell receptor beta chains given below trace back to one sample, sequenced in a study of cytomegalovirus exposure and HLA in healthy donors. The study ran its PCR with 60 Vbeta and 13 Jbeta primers. The table came from immunoSEQ multiplex PCR; TCRdb's copy has only in-frame clones and leaves some out. The table includes tens of thousands of clones, approximately 63% detected once. Source material: PBMCs. The origin of the receptors is an older woman in good health and CMV-seropositive.

The chain uses TRBV30 and TRBJ2-7, with 7 bases fitting TRBD2. Germline CDR1 is GTSNPN and CDR2 is SVGIG (reference sequence). Unmatched junction bases numbered 16, after V lost 2 bases and J lost 6 bases. There are 16 residues in the CDR3. The CDR3 DNA follows: TGTGCCTGGAGTACCTACTCCCGTATAGGGGAGGGCGAGCAGTACTTC. Translation: CAWSTYSRIGEGEQYF.

The chain is built from TRBV6-5 and TRBJ2-7; a possible D gene is TRBD1 (5 bases). This CDR3 comprises 12 residues. From germline, CDR1 is MNHEY and CDR2 SVGAGI. The CDR3, as DNA: TGTGGCTCATCCGGGCAGGGCTACGAGCAGTACTTC. It translates to CGSSGQGYEQYF.

This clone was counted once. The chain links TRBV2 to TRBJ1-6; D is perhaps TRBD1 (6 bases). Germline V CDR1 and CDR2: SNHLY, FYNNEI. The CDR3 consists of 15 residues. Trimming cost V 6 bases and J 8 bases, with 17 bases left between them. The CDR3: CASREGGEWDSPLHF. The CDR3, as DNA: TGTGCCAGCAGGGAGGGGGGGGAATGGGATTCACCCCTCCACTTT.

The chain links TRBV4-1 to TRBJ2-7; D unresolved. Per the germline V gene, CDR1 is MGHRA and CDR2 is YSYEKL. CDR3 length: 14 residues. The ends were cut back, 4 bases at V and 1 base at J, with 11 bases in the middle. CDR3 loop: CASSLDSTSYEQYF. CDR3 DNA: TGCGCCAGCAGCCTTGACTCGACGTCCTACGAGCAGTACTTC.

Only a few counts were recorded for this clone. This chain joins TRBV11-2 and TRBJ2-7; the match to TRBD2 covers 7 bases. The germline V gene encodes CDR1 SGHAT and CDR2 FQNNGV. Trimming took 8 bases from V and 3 from J; bases not matched to a gene: 10. CDR3 length: 14 amino acids. CDR3 in amino acids: CASRRVAGRYEQYF. CDR3 coding DNA: TGTGCCAGCCGCAGAGTAGCGGGTCGCTACGAGCAGTACTTC.

This chain connects TRBV10-3 to TRBJ1-2, with unresolved D. This CDR3 is built from 13 residues. V was pared by 3 bases and J by 4 bases, with 9 bases between. CDR1 and CDR2 (germline): ENHRY, SYGVKD. The CDR3 sequence is CAISDGSFYGYTF. Here the CDR3 DNA reads TGTGCCATCAGTGATGGTAGTTTCTATGGCTACACCTTC.

The CDR3 loop reads CAPMGRPTQYF. For the CDR3, the DNA is TGCGCCCCGATGGGCCGGCCTACGCAGTATTTT. The chain is built from TRBV10-2 and TRBJ2-3, with no clear D. CDR3 length equals 11 residues. Germline CDR1 WSHSY, CDR2 SAAADI. V was clipped by 11 bases and J by 8 bases, with 14 bases between them.

The chain joins TRBV6-5 to TRBJ1-1; 11 bases agree with TRBD1. Germline V gene data show CDR1 as MNHEY and CDR2 as SVGAGI. Germline trimming cut 4 bases from V and 4 bases from J; bases unmatched to any gene: 8. The CDR3 runs 16 residues. CDR3 coding DNA: TGTGCCAGCAGTTCGGACAGGGGGCGAGGGGGCACTGAAGCTTTCTTT. As protein: CASSSDRGRGGTEAFF.

For the CDR3, the DNA is TGCGCCAGCAGCGCGGGACAGGCTGACACAGATACGCAGTATTTT. Its translation is CASSAGQADTDTQYF. The chain recombines TRBV5-1 with TRBJ2-3; TRBD1 aligns across 8 bases. This CDR3 contains 15 residues. V lost 4 bases to trimming and J lost 2 bases; unmatched junction nucleotides: 6. From germline, CDR1 is SGHRS and CDR2 YFSETQ. Full variable domain (rest looked up from reference TRBV5-1 and TRBJ2-3): KAGVTQTPRYLIKTRGQQVTLSCSPISGHRSVSWYQQTPGQGLQFLFEYFSETQRNKGNFPGRFSGRQFSNSRSEMNVSTLELGDSALYLCASSAGQADTDTQYFGPGTRLTVL.

This chain connects TRBV19 to TRBJ2-7, with D possibly TRBD1 on 6 matching bases. The CDR3 is 13 residues long. Trimming cost V 6 bases and J 7 bases, with 16 bases left between them. The germline V gene has CDR1 LNHDA and CDR2 SQIVND (reference sequence). CDR3 DNA: TGTGCCAGTAGCCCAGGGGCTTCTCTGGAGCAGTACTTC. Protein product: CASSPGASLEQYF. The variable domain in full, completed from reference TRBV19 and TRBJ2-7, reads DGGITQSPKYLFRKEGQNVTLSCEQNLNHDAMYWYRQDPGQGLRLIYYSQIVNDFQKGDIAEGYSVSREKKESFPLTVTSAQKNPTAFYLCASSPGASLEQYFGPGTRLTVT.

The genes are TRBV19 and TRBJ1-1, with 7 positions matching TRBD1. There are 16 residues in the CDR3. Germline assignment: CDR1 LNHDA and CDR2 SQIVND (reference sequence). After removal of 6 bases from V and 0 bases from J, the junction contained 10 bases not matched to a gene. The CDR3 loop reads CASSHSRRGLNTEAFF. The CDR3 DNA reads TGTGCCAGTAGCCATTCTAGGAGGGGGCTGAACACTGAAGCTTTCTTT.

The V gene is TRBV18, the J gene TRBJ2-5; the match to TRBD2 covers 9 bases. The J call may be wrong; the DNA end is better matched by TRBJ2-7. CDR1 is KGHSH, CDR2 LQKENI, per germline. This CDR3 has 14 residues. CDR3 DNA sequence: TGTGCCAGCTCACCTTCCCCTAGCGGGGACGAGCAGTACTTC. Translating gives CASSPSPSGDEQYF.

The gene calls are TRBV2 and TRBJ2-7; D possibly corresponds to TRBD1 (5 bases). Trimming took off 4 bases at V and 2 bases at J, with 12 bases between the two ends. The V gene's germline CDR1 is SNHLY and CDR2 FYNNEI. The length of the CDR3 is 14 residues. The CDR3, as DNA: TGTGCCAGCAGTGTGGGGCCAACCCCCTACGAGCAGTACTTC. It codes for CASSVGPTPYEQYF.

The chain couples TRBV2 to TRBJ2-1; TRBD1 matches at 10 bases. The V and J ends lost 6 bases and 4 bases, in that order; junction bases with no gene match: 6. This CDR3 comprises 15 residues. Per germline, CDR1 SNHLY and CDR2 FYNNEI. The CDR3 spells CASRGPGQGYNEQFF. DNA for the CDR3: TGTGCCAGCAGGGGTCCGGGACAGGGGTACAATGAGCAGTTCTTC.

This chain joins TRBV9 and TRBJ2-2; the D gene is possibly TRBD1 (6 bases). Trimming took off 0 bases at V and 0 bases at J, with 9 bases between the two ends. In germline, CDR1 is SGDLS, CDR2 YYNGEE. The CDR3 sequence is 16 residues long. The CDR3 region is CASSVAPGANTGELFF. CDR3 nucleotide sequence: TGTGCCAGCAGCGTAGCTCCAGGGGCGAACACCGGGGAGCTGTTTTTT.

This chain links TRBV7-9 with TRBJ2-2, with D possibly matching TRBD1 (6 bases). V shed 5 bases and J shed 7 bases, with 11 bases lying between them. There are 13 residues in the CDR3. Germline V gene sequence: CDR1 SEHNR, CDR2 FQNEAQ (reference sequence). The chain's CDR3 is CASSILQGGELFF. DNA for the CDR3: TGTGCCAGCAGCATCCTACAGGGCGGGGAGCTGTTTTTT.

This clone was detected only once. The J gene is TRBJ1-1, the V gene TRBV16; 8 bases map to TRBD1. Germline V lookup: CDR1 KGHSY, CDR2 FQNENV. Losses at the gene ends were 0 bases for V and 0 bases for J; bases not matched to a gene: 3. The CDR3 runs to 16 residues. CDR3 sequence: CASSQSDRVMNTEAFF. CDR3 sequence (DNA): TGTGCCAGCAGCCAATCGGACAGGGTGATGAACACTGAAGCTTTCTTT.

The chain links TRBV11-2 to TRBJ2-2, with TRBD1 matching over 7 bases. CDR3 length: 18 residues. J was trimmed by 4 bases and V by 0 bases; bases with no gene match: 11. Germline CDR1 is SGHAT and CDR2 is FQNNGV. The CDR3 coding sequence is TGTGCCAGCAGCTTAGATCGATCAGACAGGGACCCCACCGGGGAGCTGTTTTTT. Translating gives CASSLDRSDRDPTGELFF. The whole variable domain, remainder taken from reference TRBV11-2 and TRBJ2-2, is EAGVAQSPRYKIIEKRQSVAFWCNPISGHATLYWYQQILGQGPKLLIQFQNNGVVDDSQLPKDRFSAERLKGVDSTLKIQPAKLEDSAVYLCASSLDRSDRDPTGELFFGEGSRLTVL.

The J gene is TRBJ1-1, the V gene TRBV19; D not resolved. This CDR3 contains 14 residues. Per germline, CDR1 LNHDA and CDR2 SQIVND (reference sequence). V was clipped by 1 base and J by 5 bases, with 11 bases between them. The CDR3 DNA reads TGTGCCAGTAGTATAGTAGGAGGCCTTACTGAAGCTTTCTTT. Translating it yields CASSIVGGLTEAFF.

This clone was counted between two and nine times. The V and J genes are TRBV7-8 and TRBJ2-3, with 12 bases aligning to TRBD2. V was clipped by 4 bases and J by 0 bases; unmatched bases: 11. This CDR3 spans 19 amino acids. Per the germline V gene, CDR1 is SGHVS and CDR2 is FQNEAQ. In DNA form, the CDR3 reads TGTGCCAGCAGCTCCCCTAGCGGGGGGGCCATAGTCAGCACAGATACGCAGTATTTT. Translation gives CASSSPSGGAIVSTDTQYF.

The chain is built from TRBV4-1 and TRBJ1-1, with a tentative D call TRBD1 (5 bases). Trimming removed 4 bases from V and 0 bases from J, with 15 bases in between. The CDR3 extends over 16 amino acids. Germline V gene lookup returns CDR1 MGHRA and CDR2 YSYEKL. The CDR3 DNA reads TGCGCCAGCAGCCTAGTCCGGGGGATAATGAACACTGAAGCTTTCTTT. It specifies CASSLVRGIMNTEAFF.

A few counts support this clone. J is TRBJ1-1 and V is TRBV5-1, with D possibly being TRBD1 (5 bases). V was shortened by 1 base and J by 6 bases, with 16 bases between the two germline ends. CDR3 length equals 15 residues. The germline V gene has CDR1 SGHRS and CDR2 YFSETQ. CDR3 sequence: CASSLSPGLGSEAFF. Here the CDR3 DNA reads TGCGCCAGCAGCTTGTCTCCAGGGCTTGGATCTGAAGCTTTCTTT.

This clone has just one count. CDR3 nucleotide sequence: TGTGCCAGCAGCTTGTCTGATTCGGGAGAGCAGTACTTC. This encodes CASSLSDSGEQYF. The chain joins TRBV5-6 to TRBJ2-5; D perhaps matches TRBD2 (6 bases). The V end was cut by 1 base, the J end by 11 bases, with 15 bases between. Germline V gene sequence: CDR1 SGHDT, CDR2 YYEEEE. CDR3 length: 13 residues.

The rearrangement links TRBV18 to TRBJ1-2, with D hard to call. From germline, CDR1 is KGHSH and CDR2 LQKENI. The CDR3 has 17 amino acids. Trimming took off 2 bases at V and 7 bases at J, with 23 bases between the two ends. The CDR3 bases are TGTGCCAGCTCACCAAACCAACCGGGTGAGGTAGCGGGTGGCTACACCTTC. Translating it yields CASSPNQPGEVAGGYTF.